The present T cell receptor beta chain was sequenced within a study of shared clonotypes between healthy human individuals. Study results and limitations: Lower generation probabilities were found for non-shared clonotypes than for those shared by all four donors.

On this clone itself: Its antigen is not known.

Trimming left V 1 base short and J 3 bases short, with 12 bases between. Germline V gene sequence: CDR1 SGHTA, CDR2 FQGNSA. The CDR3 covers 15 residues. Profiling relied on immunoSEQ multiplex PCR, and the TCRdb table lists in-frame clones only, not all of them. The sample includes under 1,100,000 clones, 60% to 80% of them seen just once. The specimen was memory CD4+ T cells sorted from blood. Stated subset: CD45RA-negative fraction. J is TRBJ2-5 and V is TRBV7-2; D is ambiguous. The sequence came from a man aged 18 to 29 in good health. The CDR3 nucleotides read TGTGCCAGCAGCTTAGGCGTTTCGATAAAAGAGACCCAGTACTTC. Translating gives CASSLGVSIKETQYF.